This TCR beta chain came from a study of blood T cell repertoires in COVID-19. The germline gives CDR1 SEHNR, CDR2 FQNEAQ (reference sequence). With V trimmed by 5 bases and J by 7 bases, 8 bases remained unmatched. The CDR3 spans 15 residues. Those enrolled, adults aged roughly 18 to 89 years, came from about two dozen US areas. Assignment of participants to cohorts was predicated upon participant-reported clinical history. Individuals in the exposed group had encountered a COVID-19 case within 2 weeks preceding study entry. Using immunoSEQ multiplex PCR, the repertoire was profiled, and TCRdb retains in-frame clones only, with some absent. The sample contains 200,000 to 250,000 clones, about four fifths of which appear only once.

The rearrangement uses TRBV7-9 and TRBJ2-1; 10 bases line up with TRBD2. Sequenced material: PBMCs or T cells enriched from blood (not recorded which). The clonotype was recovered from a woman in her fifties or sixties who had been exposed to COVID-19. The CDR3 spells CASSKLAGALNEQFF. The CDR3 DNA follows: TGTGCCAGCAGCAAGCTAGCGGGGGCTTTAAATGAGCAGTTCTTC.